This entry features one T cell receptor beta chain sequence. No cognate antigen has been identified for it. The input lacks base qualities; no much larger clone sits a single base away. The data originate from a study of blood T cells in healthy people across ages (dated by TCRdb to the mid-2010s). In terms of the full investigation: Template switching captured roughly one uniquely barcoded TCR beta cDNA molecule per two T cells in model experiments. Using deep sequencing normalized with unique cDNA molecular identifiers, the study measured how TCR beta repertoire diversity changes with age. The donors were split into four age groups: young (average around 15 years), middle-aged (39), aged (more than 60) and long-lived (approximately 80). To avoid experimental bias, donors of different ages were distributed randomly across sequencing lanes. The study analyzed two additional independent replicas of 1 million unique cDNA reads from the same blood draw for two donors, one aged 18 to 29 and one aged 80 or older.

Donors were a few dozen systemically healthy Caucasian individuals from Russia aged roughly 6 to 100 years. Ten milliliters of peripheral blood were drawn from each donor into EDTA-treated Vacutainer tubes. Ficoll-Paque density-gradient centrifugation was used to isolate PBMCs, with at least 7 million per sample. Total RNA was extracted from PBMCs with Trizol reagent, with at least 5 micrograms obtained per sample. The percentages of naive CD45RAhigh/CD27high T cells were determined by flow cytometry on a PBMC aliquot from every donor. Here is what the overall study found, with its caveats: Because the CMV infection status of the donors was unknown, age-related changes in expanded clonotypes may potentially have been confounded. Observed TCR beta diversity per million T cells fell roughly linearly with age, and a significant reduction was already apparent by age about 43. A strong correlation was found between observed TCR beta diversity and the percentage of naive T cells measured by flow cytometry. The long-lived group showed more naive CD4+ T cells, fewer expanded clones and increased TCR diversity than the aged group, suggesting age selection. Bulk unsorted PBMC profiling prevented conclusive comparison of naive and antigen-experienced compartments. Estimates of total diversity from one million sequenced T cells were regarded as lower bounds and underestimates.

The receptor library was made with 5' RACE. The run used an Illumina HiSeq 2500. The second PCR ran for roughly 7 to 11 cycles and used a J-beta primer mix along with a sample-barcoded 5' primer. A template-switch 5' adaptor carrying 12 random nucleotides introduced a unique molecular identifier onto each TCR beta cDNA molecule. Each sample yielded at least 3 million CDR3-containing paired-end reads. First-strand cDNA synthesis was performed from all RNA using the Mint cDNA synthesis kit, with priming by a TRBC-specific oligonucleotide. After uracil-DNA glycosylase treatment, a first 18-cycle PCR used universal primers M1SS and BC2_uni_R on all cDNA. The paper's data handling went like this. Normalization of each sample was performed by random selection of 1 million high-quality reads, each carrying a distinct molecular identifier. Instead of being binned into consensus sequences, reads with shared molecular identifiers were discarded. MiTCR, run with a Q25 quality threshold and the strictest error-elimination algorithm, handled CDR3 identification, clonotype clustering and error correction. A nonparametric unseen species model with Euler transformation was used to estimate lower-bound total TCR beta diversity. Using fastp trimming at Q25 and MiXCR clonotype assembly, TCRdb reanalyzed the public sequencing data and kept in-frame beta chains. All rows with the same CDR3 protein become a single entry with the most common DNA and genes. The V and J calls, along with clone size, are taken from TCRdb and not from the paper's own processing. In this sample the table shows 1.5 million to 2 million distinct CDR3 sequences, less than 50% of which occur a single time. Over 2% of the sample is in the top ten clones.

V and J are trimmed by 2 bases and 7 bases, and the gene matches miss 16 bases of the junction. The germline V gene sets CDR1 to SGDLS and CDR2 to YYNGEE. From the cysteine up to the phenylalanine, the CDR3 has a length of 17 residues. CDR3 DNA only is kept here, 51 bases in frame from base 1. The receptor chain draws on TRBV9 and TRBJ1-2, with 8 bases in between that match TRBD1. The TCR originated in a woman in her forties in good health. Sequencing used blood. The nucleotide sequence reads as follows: TGTGCCAGCAGCGTCACGAAAGCCCCGGACAGGGACTTTGGCTACACCTTC. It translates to CASSVTKAPDRDFGYTF. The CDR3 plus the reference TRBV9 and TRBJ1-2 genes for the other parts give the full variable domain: DSGVTQTPKHLITATGQRVTLRCSPRSGDLSVYWYQQSLDQGLQFLIQYYNGEERAKGNILERFSAQQFPDLHSELNLSSLELGDSALYFCASSVTKAPDRDFGYTFGSGTRLTVV.